This TCR beta chain was profiled in a study of T cell responses to AZD1222 COVID-19 vaccine. Second-dose intervals of approximately 4 or approximately 12 weeks were pooled. Findings and caveats of the study: Compared with day 0, the breadth and depth of the Spike-specific TCR repertoire rose significantly after two doses of AZD1222. Along spike, vaccine-associated CD4 TCRs were found throughout, with dominance at 160-218 and 743-854. The study reported that nearly half of spike-specific TCRs target unmutated variant regions.

Some clones are missing from TCRdb's copy, which holds only in-frame ones; the method was immunoSEQ multiplex PCR. The table has about 150,000 clones, roughly nine tenths seen once. Germline CDR1 reads LGHDT; CDR2 reads YNNKEL (reference sequence). The CDR3 totals 15 residues. The junction had 4 bases not matched to a gene; V was cut back by 4 bases and J by 1 base. On this clone: The antigen is unknown.

The chain has TRBV3-1 (or the pseudogene TRBV3-2) and TRBJ1-3, with TRBD1 identical over 7 bases. The sample consisted of peripheral blood, taken 28 days after the second AZD1222 dose. The TCR was taken from an adult who received the AZD1222 COVID-19 vaccine. CDR3 coding DNA: TGTGCCAGCAGCCTCGGACAGGCTTCTGGAAACACCATATATTTT. Residues: CASSLGQASGNTIYF.